These 27 T cell receptor beta chains originate from one sample sequenced in a study of T cell responses to AZD1222 COVID-19 vaccine. TCRdb keeps only in-frame clones here, not all; method: immunoSEQ multiplex PCR. The table lists under 250,000 clones, approximately 94% of them singletons, with 0.9% to 1.1% in the top ten. Here the sequenced sample was peripheral blood, taken on day 0 of MenACWY control vaccination. The receptors come from an adult in good health.

The chain is built from TRBV6-5 and TRBJ1-3; the match to TRBD1 covers 10 bases. The CDR3 contains 16 residues. The junction had 10 bases not matched to a gene; V was cut back by 0 bases and J by 11 bases. CDR1 and CDR2 (germline): MNHEY, SVGAGI. The CDR3 region is CASSYSGTGVPSAIYF. As DNA, the CDR3 is TGTGCCAGCAGTTACTCCGGGACAGGGGTACCGTCCGCCATATATTTT.

The rearrangement uses TRBV7-3 and TRBJ1-1; D unclear. This CDR3 is built from 13 residues. Germline V gene sequence: CDR1 SGHTA, CDR2 FQGTGA. The V end lost 0 bases, the J end lost 1 base, and 3 bases lay between the germline ends. This CDR3 is CASSLTRNTEAFF. In DNA form, the CDR3 reads TGTGCCAGCAGCTTAACGCGGAACACTGAAGCTTTCTTT.

On this clone: Within the sample, other DNA sequences also encode this same CDR3. The V call is TRBV30, the J call TRBJ1-5; a weak D match, TRBD1 (5 bases). Germline V CDR1 and CDR2: GTSNPN, SVGIG (reference sequence). V was pared by 0 bases and J by 6 bases, with 12 bases between. This CDR3 is 14 amino acids long. CDR3 nucleotide sequence: TGTGCCTGGAGTGTACTTGGGGGGGGTCAGCCCCAGCATTTT. Its translation is CAWSVLGGGQPQHF. Filled out from reference TRBV30 and TRBJ1-5, the complete variable domain reads SQTIHQWPATLVQPVGSPLSLECTVEGTSNPNLYWYRQAAGRGLQLLFYSVGIGQISSEVPQNLSASRPQDRQFILSSKKLLLSDSGFYLCAWSVLGGGQPQHFGDGTRLSIL.

This clone was counted a single time. The V gene is TRBV6-5, the J gene TRBJ1-1; a possible D gene is TRBD1 (5 bases). CDR3 size: 13 residues. Looked up from germline, CDR1 is MNHEY and CDR2 is SVGAGI. V lost 5 bases and J 1 base, leaving 8 bases between the germline ends. CDR3 sequence reads: CASSTTANTEAFF. In DNA, the CDR3 is TGTGCCAGCAGTACGACAGCGAACACTGAAGCTTTCTTT.

V and J are TRBV4-2 and TRBJ1-5; D is unclear. The germline V gene encodes CDR1 LGHNA and CDR2 YNFKEQ. Deletions cut 2 bases from V and 4 bases from J, with 21 bases between. The CDR3 runs to 18 residues. The chain's CDR3 is CASSQLKTGPSYNQPQHF. CDR3 DNA: TGTGCCAGCAGCCAACTGAAAACTGGCCCAAGTTATAATCAGCCCCAGCATTTT.

The chain is built from TRBV24-1 and TRBJ2-2; no reliable D call. Germline values: CDR1 KGHDR, CDR2 SFDVKD. V was clipped by 4 bases and J by 2 bases, with 10 bases between them. The CDR3 is 15 residues long. Written as DNA, the CDR3 is TGTGCCACCAGTGAGTACAGCACAAACACCGGGGAGCTGTTTTTT. This gives the protein CATSEYSTNTGELFF.

The J gene is TRBJ1-1, the V gene TRBV3-1 (or the pseudogene TRBV3-2), with 7 bases lining up with TRBD1. The CDR3 is 15 residues long. Germline V lookup: CDR1 LGHDT, CDR2 YNNKEL (reference sequence). V was pared by 4 bases and J by 1 base, with 6 bases of the junction left unmatched. The CDR3 DNA reads TGTGCCAGCAGCCCCAGGACAGGAGGGAACACTGAAGCTTTCTTT. This translates into CASSPRTGGNTEAFF.

This chain joins TRBV5-3 and TRBJ2-5; the D gene is possibly TRBD1 (6 bases). TRBV5-3 is an ORF, and what it does is uncertain. V dropped 4 bases and J dropped 8 bases, with 15 bases sitting between them. The CDR3 covers 13 residues. This chain's CDR3 is CARSRRTVHTQYF. CDR3 nucleotides: TGTGCCAGAAGCCGCAGGACAGTTCATACCCAGTACTTC.

The V and J genes are TRBV4-1 and TRBJ2-4, with no clear D. V dropped 2 bases and J dropped 0 bases, with 11 bases sitting between them. CDR1 is MGHRA and CDR2 is YSYEKL in the germline V gene. This CDR3 region has 16 residues. CDR3 in amino acids: CASSQNRLLAKNIQYF. For the CDR3, the DNA is TGCGCCAGCAGCCAAAACAGACTCCTAGCCAAAAACATTCAGTACTTC.

This rearrangement joins TRBV3-1 (or the pseudogene TRBV3-2) to TRBJ1-1; maybe TRBD1 (5 bases). The ends were cut back, 2 bases at V and 11 bases at J, with 15 bases in the middle. The CDR3 length is 13 residues. The V gene's germline CDR1 is LGHDT and CDR2 YNNKEL (reference sequence). The CDR3 here is CASSQLRGGEAFF. In nucleotides, the CDR3 is TGTGCCAGCAGCCAATTGCGGGGGGGAGAGGCTTTCTTT.

The J gene is TRBJ1-2, the V gene TRBV5-1; no definite D call. Per the germline V gene, CDR1 is SGHRS and CDR2 is YFSETQ. The CDR3 is 14 amino acids. Trimming stripped 4 bases from V and 1 base from J, with 11 bases between. The CDR3: CASSPSGDNYGYTF. CDR3 nucleotide sequence: TGCGCCAGCAGCCCGTCGGGAGATAACTATGGCTACACCTTC.

The chain has TRBV29-1 and TRBJ1-2; 7 positions match TRBD1. Per germline, CDR1 SQVTM and CDR2 ANQGSEA. V lost 1 base to trimming and J lost 5 bases; unmatched junction nucleotides: 4. This CDR3 is built from 13 residues. CDR3 sequence: CSVEGGTDYGYTF. The CDR3 region has the DNA TGCAGCGTTGAAGGGGGGACAGATTATGGCTACACCTTC.

The count of this clone is one. The chain recombines TRBV5-6 with TRBJ1-6; D remains ambiguous. V was trimmed by 0 bases and J by 7 bases, leaving 5 bases between them. The CDR3 runs to 13 residues. Germline assignment: CDR1 SGHDT and CDR2 YYEEEE. The CDR3 DNA is TGTGCCAGCAGCTTGGGGGGAAATTCACCCCTCCACTTT. It translates to CASSLGGNSPLHF.

The rearrangement joins TRBV28 to TRBJ2-4, with 9 bases identical to TRBD1. Germline-derived CDR1 and CDR2 are MDHEN and SYDVKM. The CDR3 is 16 residues long. The trim removed 6 bases at V and 2 bases at J, leaving 8 bases unmatched. Here the CDR3 DNA reads TGTGCCAGCAGCCGGGACAGGGCCGCGTCCAAAAACATTCAGTACTTC. Translating gives CASSRDRAASKNIQYF.

V and J are TRBV7-2 and TRBJ2-7; D perhaps matches TRBD1 (6 bases). Germline CDR1 is SGHTA and CDR2 is FQGNSA. Trimming removed 0 bases from V and 4 bases from J, with 10 bases in between. CDR3 length equals 14 residues. Here the CDR3 reads CASSLAGADYEQYF. CDR3 in DNA: TGTGCCAGCAGCTTAGCGGGGGCGGATTACGAGCAGTACTTC.

This clone was observed once. The chain uses TRBV19 and TRBJ1-1, with D perhaps TRBD1 (5 bases). Trimming took 9 bases from V and 1 from J, leaving 18 bases between them. This CDR3 has 15 residues. The germline V gene has CDR1 LNHDA and CDR2 SQIVND (reference sequence). This chain's CDR3 is CASCEMGRTNTEAFF. The CDR3 nucleotides read TGTGCCAGCTGTGAAATGGGACGGACGAACACTGAAGCTTTCTTT. Complete variable domain (other parts from reference TRBV19 and TRBJ1-1): DGGITQSPKYLFRKEGQNVTLSCEQNLNHDAMYWYRQDPGQGLRLIYYSQIVNDFQKGDIAEGYSVSREKKESFPLTVTSAQKNPTAFYLCASCEMGRTNTEAFFGQGTRLTVV.

This rearrangement joins TRBV6-2 or TRBV6-3 to TRBJ1-5; no reliable D call. V was shortened by 4 bases and J by 3 bases, with 16 bases between the two germline ends. The CDR3 loop spans 16 amino acids. Germline lookup yields CDR1 MNHEY and CDR2 SVGEGT. CDR3 sequence: CASSLRWPSTNQPQHF. CDR3 DNA: TGTGCCAGCAGTTTAAGGTGGCCGAGCACCAATCAGCCCCAGCATTTT.

CDR3 sequence reads: CASSALDGGLGEKLFF. CDR3 nucleotides: TGTGCCAGCAGCGCCCTAGACGGGGGGCTAGGAGAAAAACTGTTTTTT. The rearrangement uses TRBV9 and TRBJ1-4; D may be TRBD1 (6 bases). Germline values: CDR1 SGDLS, CDR2 YYNGEE. The CDR3 totals 16 residues. The V end lost 3 bases, the J end lost 8 bases, and 20 bases lay between the germline ends.

The genes are TRBV19 and TRBJ2-3, with D tentatively TRBD1 (5 bases). This CDR3 has 15 residues. Trimming took 2 bases from V and 2 from J, leaving 11 bases between them. Looked up from germline, CDR1 is LNHDA and CDR2 is SQIVND (reference sequence). The DNA of the CDR3 is TGTGCCAGTAGTATACAGGGAATCGTCACAGATACGCAGTATTTT. It is translated as CASSIQGIVTDTQYF.

This chain uses TRBV28 with TRBJ2-2; D remains unclear. V lost 7 bases and J 4 bases, leaving 13 bases between the germline ends. CDR1 is MDHEN, CDR2 SYDVKM, per germline. This CDR3 region has 14 residues. CDR3 nucleotides: TGTGCCAGCAAATGGCCGGAAAGCACCGGGGAGCTGTTTTTT. The encoded protein is CASKWPESTGELFF.

This chain uses TRBV28 with TRBJ2-1, with 9 bases that match TRBD1. Germline loops: CDR1 MDHEN, CDR2 SYDVKM. This CDR3 is built from 16 residues. After removal of 5 bases from V and 4 bases from J, the junction contained 9 bases not matched to a gene. This CDR3 is CASSPPTGGLYNEQFF. The CDR3 coding sequence is TGTGCCAGCAGTCCCCCGACAGGGGGTTTATACAATGAGCAGTTCTTC.

This clone was observed once. The CDR3 loop is CASSQASGEGEKLFF. The CDR3, as DNA: TGCGCCAGCAGCCAAGCTTCAGGGGAAGGAGAAAAACTGTTTTTT. This sequence joins TRBV4-3 and TRBJ1-4; possibly TRBD1 for D (6 bases). The germline V gene encodes CDR1 LGHNA and CDR2 YSLEER. Between the trimmed V and J ends, which lost 1 base and 8 bases, there was a span of 14 bases. The CDR3 spans 15 residues.

The rearrangement joins TRBV2 to TRBJ1-2; 11 nucleotides line up with TRBD1. CDR1 and CDR2 from the germline V gene are SNHLY and FYNNEI. Trimming at V came to 8 bases and at J to 9 bases, leaving 14 bases not matched to a gene. CDR3 length: 15 amino acids. In DNA form, the CDR3 reads TGTGCCAGCGGGGGGACAGGGGGATTTTCGGGTAGCTACACCTTC. Amino acids: CASGGTGGFSGSYTF.

V gene TRBV6-2 or TRBV6-3 combines with J gene TRBJ1-5; tentative D call: TRBD1 (6 bases). Germline V gives CDR1 MNHEY, CDR2 SVGEGT. This CDR3 region has 15 residues. V lost 5 bases, J lost 5 bases, and 16 bases lay in between. Here the CDR3 DNA reads TGTGCCAGCAGTAGGGGCTGGGGGGCAGATCAGCCCCAGCATTTT. Encoded protein: CASSRGWGADQPQHF.

The chain uses TRBV5-6 and TRBJ2-1, with 11 bases identical to TRBD2. CDR1 is SGHDT and CDR2 is YYEEEE in the germline V gene. V was pared by 3 bases and J by 12 bases, with 8 bases of the junction left unmatched. This CDR3 has 14 amino acids. CDR3 nucleotide sequence: TGTGCCAGCAGCTATGGACTAGCGGGCGACGGGCAGTTCTTC. This sequence encodes CASSYGLAGDGQFF.

This clone appeared once. This chain joins TRBV7-2 and TRBJ2-1; D perhaps matches TRBD1 (6 bases). The V end was cut by 9 bases, the J end by 2 bases, with 17 bases between. This CDR3 region has 15 residues. CDR1 is SGHTA and CDR2 is FQGNSA in the germline V gene. This CDR3 reads CASQSRGDPYNEQFF. CDR3 bases: TGTGCCAGTCAATCCAGGGGAGACCCCTACAATGAGCAGTTCTTC.

The chain couples TRBV3-1 (or the pseudogene TRBV3-2) to TRBJ1-1; D uncertain. This CDR3 is built from 13 residues. In germline, CDR1 is LGHDT, CDR2 YNNKEL (reference sequence). V was cut by 0 bases and J by 11 bases, with 13 bases left in between. CDR3: CASSQDTRTRAFF. CDR3 coding DNA: TGTGCCAGCAGCCAAGATACCCGTACGAGGGCTTTCTTT.